These 25 T cell receptor beta chains share one sample of origin, sequenced in a study of blood T cell repertoires in COVID-19. Produced via immunoSEQ multiplex PCR; TCRdb's table is partial and in-frame only. The sample yields 300,000 or so clones, about 85% seen once. Sequenced material: PBMCs or T cells enriched from blood (not recorded which). The receptors here all came from a woman in her thirties who had recovered from COVID-19.

The chain combines TRBV2 with TRBJ1-5; no clear D. Per the germline V gene, CDR1 is SNHLY and CDR2 is FYNNEI. The V and J ends lost 7 bases and 3 bases respectively, with 19 bases between them. The CDR3 extends over 16 amino acids. CDR3 nucleotides: TGTGCCAGCAACCGATTAGGAGGGCAAACCAATCAGCCCCAGCATTTT. As protein: CASNRLGGQTNQPQHF.

The chain combines TRBV19 with TRBJ2-1, with a weak D call TRBD1 (6 bases). Germline V CDR1 and CDR2: LNHDA, SQIVND (reference sequence). V lost 6 bases and J 9 bases, leaving 9 bases between the germline ends. The CDR3 is 11 amino acids. CDR3: CASSRGGEQFF. CDR3 DNA sequence: TGTGCCAGTAGCCGAGGGGGTGAGCAGTTCTTC.

The chain employs TRBV7-2 and TRBJ2-2; the match to TRBD2 covers 8 bases. J lost 7 bases, V lost 1 base, and 8 bases had no gene match. The CDR3 has 16 residues. Germline V lookup: CDR1 SGHTA, CDR2 FQGNSA. CDR3 in DNA: TGTGCCAGCAGCTTAGATGTGACTAGCGTGGTCGGGGAGCTGTTTTTT. This gives the protein CASSLDVTSVVGELFF.

The chain carries TRBV7-8 and TRBJ2-7; perhaps TRBD2 as D (5 bases). The V and J ends lost 5 bases and 4 bases respectively, with 15 bases between them. Germline CDR1 SGHVS, CDR2 FQNEAQ. The CDR3 extends over 14 amino acids. The CDR3 DNA sequence: TGTGCCAGCAGCGAAAACCTCGGGGTTTACGAGCAGTACTTC. This codes for CASSENLGVYEQYF.

The rearrangement joins TRBV6-5 to TRBJ2-2; TRBD2 matches 11 bases. CDR1 MNHEY and CDR2 SVGAGI come from the germline V gene. V was pared by 8 bases and J by 7 bases, with 9 bases of the junction left unmatched. CDR3 length: 15 amino acids. CDR3 DNA: TGTGCCAGCTGGCCCGGGACTAGCGGCGGCGGGGAGCTGTTTTTT. Translating it yields CASWPGTSGGGELFF.

The rearrangement links TRBV7-9 to TRBJ1-3; 9 nucleotides line up with TRBD1. Germline V gene data show CDR1 as SEHNR and CDR2 as FQNEAQ (reference sequence). Trimming removed 5 bases from V and 7 bases from J; junction bases left unmatched: 9. This CDR3 is 15 amino acids long. The CDR3 coding sequence is TGTGCCAGCAGCCGCGACAGGGGGTGGCAGAACACCATATATTTT. Amino acid sequence: CASSRDRGWQNTIYF.

The V call is TRBV30, the J call TRBJ1-6, with D perhaps matching TRBD1 (5 bases). This CDR3 comprises 17 residues. Germline lookup yields CDR1 GTSNPN and CDR2 SVGIG (reference sequence). V gave up 0 bases and J gave up 8 bases, with 20 bases separating them. The CDR3 coding sequence is TGTGCCTGGAGTGTAGAGAGACGACAGACGGGGGATTCACCCCTCCACTTT. Translated, it gives CAWSVERRQTGDSPLHF.

The genes are TRBV5-8 and TRBJ1-3, with 8 bases that match TRBD1. J lost 2 bases, V lost 0 bases, and 7 bases had no gene match. Germline loops: CDR1 SGHTS, CDR2 YDEGEE. There are 17 residues in the CDR3. CDR3 nucleotide sequence: TGTGCCAGCAGCTTGGATCGGCAGGGGGCGGCTGGAAACACCATATATTTT. It yields the protein CASSLDRQGAAGNTIYF. Using reference TRBV5-8 and TRBJ1-3 for the parts outside the CDR3, the full variable domain is EAGVTQSPTHLIKTRGQQATLRCSPISGHTSVYWYQQALGLGLQFLLWYDEGEERNRGNFPPRFSGRQFPNYSSELNVNALELEDSALYLCASSLDRQGAAGNTIYFGEGSWLTVV.

Comments on this clone: The same CDR3 can be traced to other DNA sequences in this sample. The rearrangement uses TRBV30 and TRBJ1-2; 9 bases agree with TRBD1. After removal of 1 base from V and 2 bases from J, the junction contained 2 bases not matched to a gene. The CDR3 contains 14 residues. CDR1 and CDR2 (germline): GTSNPN, SVGIG (reference sequence). The CDR3 here is CAWSGGQGNYGYTF. DNA of the CDR3: TGTGCCTGGAGTGGGGGACAGGGAAACTATGGCTACACCTTC.

This clone has just one count. This chain joins TRBV7-3 and TRBJ2-5, with D perhaps matching TRBD2 (6 bases). CDR1 is SGHTA, CDR2 FQGTGA, per germline. V was clipped by 5 bases and J by 3 bases, with 16 bases between them. CDR3 size: 15 residues. The CDR3 reads CASSPVGGGEETQYF. The CDR3 region has the DNA TGTGCCAGCAGCCCGGTGGGGGGTGGAGAAGAGACCCAGTACTTC. The full variable domain, in which reference TRBV7-3 and TRBJ2-5 provide the parts outside the CDR3, is GAGVSQTPSNKVTEKGKYVELRCDPISGHTALYWYRQSLGQGPEFLIYFQGTGAADDSGLPNDRFFAVRPEGSVSTLKIQRTERGDSAVYLCASSPVGGGEETQYFGPGTRLLVL.

The V gene is TRBV9, the J gene TRBJ1-6; D call uncertain. Germline V CDR1 and CDR2: SGDLS, YYNGEE. CDR3 length: 14 residues. V lost 1 base to trimming and J lost 8 bases, with 10 bases between them. Here the CDR3 reads CASSVTGFDSPLHF. The DNA for the CDR3 is TGTGCCAGCAGCGTAACGGGTTTTGATTCACCCCTCCACTTT. The full variable domain, with the rest looked up from reference TRBV9 and TRBJ1-6, is DSGVTQTPKHLITATGQRVTLRCSPRSGDLSVYWYQQSLDQGLQFLIQYYNGEERAKGNILERFSAQQFPDLHSELNLSSLELGDSALYFCASSVTGFDSPLHFGNGTRLTVT.

J is TRBJ1-1 and V is TRBV10-3; D is unclear. CDR1 is ENHRY and CDR2 is SYGVKD in the germline V gene. This CDR3 has 11 amino acids. V lost 10 bases, J lost 1 base, and 7 bases lay in between. This CDR3 is CATSGNTEAFF. The CDR3 bases are TGTGCCACGTCGGGGAACACTGAAGCTTTCTTT.

This rearrangement joins TRBV7-6 to TRBJ1-6, with 7 bases aligning to TRBD1. Germline values: CDR1 SGHVS, CDR2 FNYEAQ. The CDR3 runs 13 residues. Unmatched junction bases numbered 3, after V lost 4 bases and J lost 9 bases. The CDR3 DNA reads as TGTGCCAGCAGCTCCGGGACAGCTTCACCCCTCCACTTT. Amino acids: CASSSGTASPLHF.

The V gene is TRBV6-5, the J gene TRBJ1-2; TRBD1 might be the D (6 bases). Trimming removed 7 bases from V and 0 bases from J, with 15 bases in between. Germline V gene lookup returns CDR1 MNHEY and CDR2 SVGAGI. The CDR3 consists of 15 residues. The CDR3 region is CASKKQGATNYGYTF. CDR3 coding DNA: TGTGCCAGCAAGAAACAGGGAGCCACTAACTATGGCTACACCTTC.

The chain couples TRBV6-5 to TRBJ1-5; D not resolved. CDR3 size: 14 residues. The germline gives CDR1 MNHEY, CDR2 SVGAGI. The germline V and J ends were trimmed by 8 bases and 3 bases, with 14 bases remaining between them. The CDR3 coding sequence is TGTGCCAGCGGCGGGGTACAGTACAATCAGCCCCAGCATTTT. It specifies CASGGVQYNQPQHF.

The chain has TRBV6-2 or TRBV6-3 and TRBJ2-1, with a possible D match to TRBD1 (6 bases). V was shortened by 3 bases and J by 4 bases, with 10 bases between the two germline ends. The germline gives CDR1 MNHEY, CDR2 SVGEGT. The CDR3 is made up of 14 amino acids. The CDR3 DNA reads as TGTGCCAGCAGTTATCAGGGGCTATACAATGAGCAGTTCTTC. This codes for CASSYQGLYNEQFF.

The chain combines TRBV10-3 with TRBJ1-5; unclear D gene. Trimming removed 6 bases at V and 3 bases at J, with 12 bases between. This CDR3 has 14 amino acids. CDR1 is ENHRY and CDR2 is SYGVKD in the germline V gene. For the CDR3, the DNA is TGTGCCATCAGCGTAGATGAGCCCAATCAGCCCCAGCATTTT. This codes for CAISVDEPNQPQHF.

V gene TRBV30 combines with J gene TRBJ1-4; 7 nucleotides match TRBD1. The CDR3 consists of 12 residues. CDR1 GTSNPN and CDR2 SVGIG come from the germline V gene (reference sequence). CDR3 bases: TGTGCTTTCAGGGGGTATAATGAAAAACTGTTTTTT. The encoded protein is CAFRGYNEKLFF.

This clone is a singleton in its sample. The CDR3 loop reads CASSSGLNGGNTIYF. CDR3 bases: TGTGCCAGCAGCTCCGGTCTGAATGGTGGAAACACCATATATTTT. This chain links TRBV11-2 with TRBJ1-3; D gene ambiguous. The germline V gene has CDR1 SGHAT and CDR2 FQNNGV. This CDR3 is built from 15 residues. Trimming shortened V by 4 bases and J by 3 bases, and 13 bases separated the two germline ends. Full variable domain (outside the CDR3, taken from reference TRBV11-2 and TRBJ1-3): EAGVAQSPRYKIIEKRQSVAFWCNPISGHATLYWYQQILGQGPKLLIQFQNNGVVDDSQLPKDRFSAERLKGVDSTLKIQPAKLEDSAVYLCASSSGLNGGNTIYFGEGSWLTVV.

The chain employs TRBV24-1 and TRBJ2-5; unclear D gene. V lost 4 bases and J lost 7, with 12 bases in between. Germline CDR1 reads KGHDR; CDR2 reads SFDVKD. This CDR3 is built from 13 residues. As DNA, the CDR3 is TGTGCCACCAGTGACACATCTGGGCTGACCCAGTACTTC. It encodes CATSDTSGLTQYF.

V gene TRBV5-1 combines with J gene TRBJ1-2, with D maybe TRBD1 (6 bases). The ends were cut back, 3 bases at V and 4 bases at J, with 22 bases in the middle. CDR3 length equals 17 residues. CDR1 and CDR2 (germline): SGHRS, YFSETQ. CDR3 nucleotide sequence: TGCGCCAGCAGCTCGGGAAGGACAGAAGGTTTGGGCTATGGCTACACCTTC. It encodes CASSSGRTEGLGYGYTF.

There are a few counts of this clone. This chain connects TRBV4-2 to TRBJ1-1; D is undetermined. The V and J ends lost 4 bases and 4 bases respectively, with 13 bases between them. This CDR3 has 14 residues. Germline CDR1 and CDR2: LGHNA and YNFKEQ. The CDR3 DNA is TGTGCCAGCAGCCGAGGCGAGCGGGGCACTGAAGCTTTCTTT. Its translation is CASSRGERGTEAFF.

This clone showed up just once. The rearrangement links TRBV10-3 to TRBJ2-7, with 8 bases fitting TRBD1. Germline loops: CDR1 ENHRY, CDR2 SYGVKD. The CDR3 has 15 amino acids. V dropped 5 bases and J dropped 3; count of bases not matched to a gene: 9. This CDR3 is CAISPGTGGRYEQYF. The CDR3 DNA reads TGTGCCATCAGTCCTGGGACAGGAGGTCGCTACGAGCAGTACTTC.

The V call is TRBV27, the J call TRBJ2-5; D might be TRBD2 (7 bases). CDR1 MNHEY and CDR2 SMNVEV come from the germline V gene (reference sequence). The CDR3 has 14 residues. The V end was cut by 0 bases, the J end by 5 bases, with 10 bases between. The CDR3 coding sequence is TGTGCCAGCAGTTTATCCGGGGGGCGGGAGACCCAGTACTTC. This codes for CASSLSGGRETQYF.

The V gene is TRBV11-1, the J gene TRBJ1-4, with a possible D match to TRBD1 (5 bases). In germline, CDR1 is SGHAT, CDR2 FQDESV (reference sequence). CDR3 length: 14 amino acids. The V end was cut by 6 bases, the J end by 4 bases, with 12 bases between. CDR3 DNA sequence: TGTGCCAGCAGTCTGGGGACTGTTAATGAAAAACTGTTTTTT. It codes for CASSLGTVNEKLFF. Combining the CDR3 with reference TRBV11-1 and TRBJ1-4 gives the whole variable domain EAEVAQSPRYKITEKSQAVAFWCDPISGHATLYWYRQILGQGPELLVQFQDESVVDDSQLPKDRFSAERLKGVDSTLKIQPAELGDSAMYLCASSLGTVNEKLFFGSGTQLSVL.